A single sample is the source of the 14 T cell receptor beta chains below, sequenced in a study of shared clonotypes between healthy human individuals. Sequencing used immunoSEQ multiplex PCR; TCRdb keeps in-frame clones, though not all of them. The sample consists of millions of clones, less than 95% of them appearing once. Naive-designated CD8 cells lacked CD45RO, were positively enriched for CCR7, and omitted terminally differentiated effector memory CD45RA+ cells. The sequencing sample was made of naive CD8+ T cells sorted from blood. Receptors originate from a young man in good health.

The V and J genes are TRBV5-1 and TRBJ2-7; D gene ambiguous. The CDR3 runs 13 residues. CDR1 is SGHRS and CDR2 is YFSETQ in the germline V gene. Deletions cut 1 base from V and 4 bases from J, with 9 bases between. DNA of the CDR3: TGCGCCAGCAGCTTGTCTATGGATTACGAGCAGTACTTC. It is translated as CASSLSMDYEQYF.

V usage is TRBV4-1 and J usage is TRBJ1-2; D ambiguous. The CDR3 contains 15 residues. V dropped 0 bases and J dropped 4 bases, with 12 bases sitting between them. Germline lookup yields CDR1 MGHRA and CDR2 YSYEKL. The CDR3 sequence is CASSQDDGFLYGYTF. The CDR3 DNA reads as TGCGCCAGCAGCCAAGATGACGGTTTTCTCTATGGCTACACCTTC.

The chain joins TRBV4-1 to TRBJ2-1, with a weak D call TRBD2 (5 bases). CDR1 is MGHRA and CDR2 is YSYEKL in the germline V gene. The CDR3 has 19 amino acids. Deletions cut 0 bases from V and 2 bases from J, with 20 bases between. The CDR3 DNA is TGCGCCAGCAGCCAAGAAGAGGTTGGGTCGGGATGGGCCTACAATGAGCAGTTCTTC. Encoded protein: CASSQEEVGSGWAYNEQFF.

About this clone itself: The identical CDR3 is also encoded by other nucleotide sequences in the sample. The genes are TRBV7-9 and TRBJ2-7; 8 nucleotides match TRBD1. CDR3 length: 14 amino acids. Germline lookup yields CDR1 SEHNR and CDR2 FQNEAQ (reference sequence). Trimming cost V 5 bases and J 4 bases; bases outside gene matches: 7. The CDR3, as DNA: TGTGCCAGCAGCCCCCTAGGACAGGGATACGAGCAGTACTTC. As protein: CASSPLGQGYEQYF.

This chain connects TRBV27 to TRBJ2-1; perhaps TRBD2 as D (5 bases). The CDR3 covers 13 residues. V was trimmed by 0 bases and J by 9 bases, leaving 9 bases between them. Germline CDR1 and CDR2: MNHEY and SMNVEV (reference sequence). CDR3 DNA: TGTGCCAGCAGTTTATCTGAGGGCACTGAGCAGTTCTTC. This gives the protein CASSLSEGTEQFF.

This chain joins TRBV19 and TRBJ2-7; a weak D match, TRBD2 (6 bases). This CDR3 has 13 residues. V was pared by 5 bases and J by 6 bases, with 14 bases between. CDR1 is LNHDA, CDR2 SQIVND, per germline (reference sequence). The CDR3 protein is CASSLGEGGEQYF. The CDR3 nucleotides read TGTGCCAGTAGTCTAGGAGAGGGAGGCGAGCAGTACTTC.

The chain joins TRBV6-1 to TRBJ1-1; D is perhaps TRBD1 (5 bases). Per germline, CDR1 MNHNS and CDR2 SASEGT. V dropped 8 bases and J dropped 0 bases, with 13 bases sitting between them. The CDR3 runs to 14 residues. CDR3 sequence (DNA): TGTGCCAGCGCGCGGACATACATGAACACTGAAGCTTTCTTT. Protein product: CASARTYMNTEAFF.

V and J are TRBV4-1 and TRBJ1-1, with D possibly TRBD1 on 5 matching bases. The germline V gene has CDR1 MGHRA and CDR2 YSYEKL. The CDR3 has 17 residues. V lost 0 bases to trimming and J lost 0 bases, with 14 bases between them. The CDR3 nucleotides are TGCGCCAGCAGCCAAGATGGATTGGGGGGAATGAACACTGAAGCTTTCTTT. Amino acids: CASSQDGLGGMNTEAFF.

The chain combines TRBV7-9 with TRBJ1-4, with TRBD1 identical over 12 bases. The trim removed 2 bases at V and 3 bases at J, leaving 4 bases unmatched. Germline CDR1 and CDR2: SEHNR and FQNEAQ (reference sequence). The CDR3 runs to 17 residues. CDR3 loop: CASSLTGQGASNEKLFF. The CDR3 DNA reads TGTGCCAGCAGCTTAACGGGACAGGGGGCATCTAATGAAAAACTGTTTTTT. The full variable domain, rest sourced from reference TRBV7-9 and TRBJ1-4, is DTGVSQNPRHKITKRGQNVTFRCDPISEHNRLYWYRQTLGQGPEFLTYFQNEAQLEKSRLLSDRFSAERPKGSFSTLEIQRTEQGDSAMYLCASSLTGQGASNEKLFFGSGTQLSVL.

The chain carries TRBV7-2 and TRBJ1-5; maybe TRBD1 (6 bases). The CDR3 has 13 amino acids. Trimming left V 3 bases short and J 6 bases short, with 9 bases between. Per the germline V gene, CDR1 is SGHTA and CDR2 is FQGNSA. The CDR3 protein is CASSFWGAQPQHF. The CDR3 DNA reads as TGTGCCAGCAGCTTTTGGGGGGCTCAGCCCCAGCATTTT.

The CDR3 here is CASSLKTAANTGELFF. The CDR3, as DNA: TGTGCCAGCAGCTTAAAAACCGCCGCGAACACCGGGGAGCTGTTTTTT. The chain uses TRBV7-9 and TRBJ2-2; D is ambiguous. This CDR3 has 16 residues. V was pared by 2 bases and J by 0 bases, with 10 bases between. Germline CDR1 SEHNR, CDR2 FQNEAQ (reference sequence).

This clone was seen just once. The junction and the germline gene differ at one end; a read error may be behind it. The chain has TRBV5-1 and TRBJ2-7; 7 bases align to TRBD2. CDR1 is SGHRS, CDR2 YFSETQ, per germline. The CDR3 is 15 amino acids. The CDR3 DNA reads as TGTGCCAGCAGCTTTGGCCCGGGGGGAGTCTACGAGCAGTACTTC. This gives the protein CASSFGPGGVYEQYF.

This chain uses TRBV18 with TRBJ2-2, with D tentatively TRBD2 (6 bases). Trimming pared 8 bases from V and 3 bases from J, leaving 10 bases between. CDR3 length: 13 amino acids. The germline V gene encodes CDR1 KGHSH and CDR2 LQKENI. As DNA, the CDR3 is TGTGCCAGCCCTGGGACTTACACCGGGGAGCTGTTTTTT. It yields the protein CASPGTYTGELFF.

The chain recombines TRBV30 with TRBJ2-7, with TRBD2 identical over 9 bases. V was clipped by 4 bases and J by 0 bases; unmatched bases: 4. Germline V gene data show CDR1 as GTSNPN and CDR2 as SVGIG (reference sequence). This CDR3 spans 14 amino acids. This CDR3 is CAWTDSGGSYEQYF. DNA of the CDR3: TGTGCCTGGACGGATAGCGGGGGCTCCTACGAGCAGTACTTC.